This T cell receptor beta chain came from a study of shared clonotypes between healthy human individuals. The CDR3 spans 17 residues. Germline V gives CDR1 MNHEY, CDR2 SMNVEV (reference sequence). V was pared by 7 bases and J by 1 base, with 21 bases between. Clones were read by immunoSEQ multiplex PCR, and TCRdb kept only the in-frame ones, dropping some. The table includes about 1 million clones, around 74% detected once. Notes on the study in general: A limitation of the genetic and exposure-history diversity represented arose from few donors.

Of note for this clone: The antigen is unknown.

The specimen sequenced was memory CD4+ T cells sorted from blood. Indicated subset: CD45RA-negative fraction. This sequence was found in a man aged 18 to 30 in good health. The V call is TRBV27, the J call TRBJ2-3; the D gene could be TRBD1 or TRBD2 (5 bases each). CDR3 bases: TGTGCCAGCATCCGGGACGCATCATCTCTTGGCACAGATACGCAGTATTTT. This gives the protein CASIRDASSLGTDTQYF.